This paragraph reports one T cell receptor (beta chain). This sample was taken from a study of T-cell memory formation after mild COVID-19. On the study more broadly: TCR clustering was largely donor specific.

Trimming shortened V by 4 bases and J by 0 bases, and 12 bases separated the two germline ends. CDR1 is SGDLS and CDR2 is YYNGEE in the germline V gene. CDR3 length equals 15 residues. After 5'RACE with constant-segment primers, TCR alpha and TCR beta cDNA libraries carrying sample barcodes and UMIs were obtained. TCRdb redid the calling of the 5' RACE reads with MiXCR, one entry per CDR3 protein. The sample lists just over 350,000 distinct CDR3 sequences, 13% to 15% seen once, with roughly a fifth in the top ten. This clonotype was sampled from a man in his late teens or twenties who had mild COVID-19 (a few samples of this study predate the infection). Cell type and time point are not known. This chain uses TRBV9 with TRBJ2-3; no reliable D call. The sequenced sample was PBMCs or a T cell subset sorted from them (not recorded which). The CDR3 nucleotides are TGTGCCAGCAGCCAACTCACGGCCAGCACAGATACGCAGTATTTT. It specifies CASSQLTASTDTQYF.